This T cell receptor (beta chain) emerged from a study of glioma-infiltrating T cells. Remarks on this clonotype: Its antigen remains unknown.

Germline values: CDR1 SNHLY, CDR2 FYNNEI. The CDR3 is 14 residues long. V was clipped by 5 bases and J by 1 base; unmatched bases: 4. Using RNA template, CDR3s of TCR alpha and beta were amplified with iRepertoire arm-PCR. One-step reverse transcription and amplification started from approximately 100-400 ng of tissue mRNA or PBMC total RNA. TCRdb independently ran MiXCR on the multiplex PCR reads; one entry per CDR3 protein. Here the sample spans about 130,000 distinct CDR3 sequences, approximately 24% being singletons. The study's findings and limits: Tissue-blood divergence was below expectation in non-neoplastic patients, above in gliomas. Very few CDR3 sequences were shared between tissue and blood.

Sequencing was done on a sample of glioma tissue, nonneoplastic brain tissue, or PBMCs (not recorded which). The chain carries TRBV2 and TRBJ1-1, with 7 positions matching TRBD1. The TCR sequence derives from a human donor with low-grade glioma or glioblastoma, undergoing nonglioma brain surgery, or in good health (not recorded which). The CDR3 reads CASSSGQRNTEAFF. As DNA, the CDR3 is TGTGCCAGCAGTTCGGGACAGAGGAACACTGAAGCTTTCTTT.